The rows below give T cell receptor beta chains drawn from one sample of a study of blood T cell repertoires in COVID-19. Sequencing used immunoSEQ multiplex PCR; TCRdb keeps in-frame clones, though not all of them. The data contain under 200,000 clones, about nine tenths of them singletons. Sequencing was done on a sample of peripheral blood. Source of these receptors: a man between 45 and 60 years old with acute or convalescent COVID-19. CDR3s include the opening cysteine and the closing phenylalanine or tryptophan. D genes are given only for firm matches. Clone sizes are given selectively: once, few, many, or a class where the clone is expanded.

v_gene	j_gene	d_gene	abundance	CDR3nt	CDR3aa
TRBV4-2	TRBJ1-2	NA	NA	TGTGCCAGCAGCTCCTCGGCGGGGGACTATGGCTACACCTTC	CASSSSAGDYGYTF
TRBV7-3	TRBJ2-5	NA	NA	TGTGCCAGCAGCACGGACTTTCAAGAGACCCAGTACTTC	CASSTDFQETQYF
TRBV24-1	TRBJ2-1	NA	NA	TGTGCCACCAGTGACCCACTCACAGGGCATGAGCAGTTCTTC	CATSDPLTGHEQFF
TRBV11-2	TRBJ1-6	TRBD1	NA	TGTGCCAGCAGCCAATCTGACAGGGATAATTCACCCCTCCACTTT	CASSQSDRDNSPLHF
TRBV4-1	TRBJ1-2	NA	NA	TGCGCCAGCAGCCTAACAGGCCCCGGTGGCTACACCTTC	CASSLTGPGGYTF
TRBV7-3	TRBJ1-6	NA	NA	TGTGCCAGCAGCCGGTCTGGTGGAGGGTCACCCCTCCACTTT	CASSRSGGGSPLHF
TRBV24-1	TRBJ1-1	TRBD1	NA	TGTGCCACCGACAGGGACGTACTGAACACTGAAGCTTTCTTT	CATDRDVLNTEAFF
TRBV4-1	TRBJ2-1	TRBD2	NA	TGCGCCAGCAGCCAATACCTCATAGCGGGAGGGTACAATGAGCAGTTCTTC	CASSQYLIAGGYNEQFF
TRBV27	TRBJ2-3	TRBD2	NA	TGTGCCAGCAGTCCCCTATCTAGCGGGGGGGCTTTAGTGCCAGATACGCAGTATTTT	CASSPLSSGGALVPDTQYF
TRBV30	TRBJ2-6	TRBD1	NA	TGTGCCTGGAGTTCGTTCCGGGACAGGGGAGCTGGGGCCAACGTCCTGACTTTC	CAWSSFRDRGAGANVLTF
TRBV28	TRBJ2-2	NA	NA	TGTGCCAGCAGCGAAACAGGGATCACCGGGGAGCTGTTTTTT	CASSETGITGELFF
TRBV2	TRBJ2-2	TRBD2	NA	TGTGCCACTTCGACTAGCGGGAGTGACGGCGGGGAGCTGTTTTTT	CATSTSGSDGGELFF
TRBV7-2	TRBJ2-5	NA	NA	TGTGCCAGCAGCTTAGCCACAGCATCAGAGACCCAGTACTTC	CASSLATASETQYF
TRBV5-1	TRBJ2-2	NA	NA	TGCGCCAGCAGACCCTCGGGACTCTCCACCGGGGAGCTGTTTTTT	CASRPSGLSTGELFF
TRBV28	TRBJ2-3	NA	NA	TGTGCCAGCAGTGGCAGGGGGGTGGGCACAGATACGCAGTATTTT	CASSGRGVGTDTQYF
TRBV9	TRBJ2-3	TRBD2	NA	TGTGCCAGCAGCGTAGGGTTAGCGGGAAAAGATACGCAGTATTTT	CASSVGLAGKDTQYF
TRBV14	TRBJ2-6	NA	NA	TGTGCCAGCAGCCACATCTCTGGGGCCAACGTCCTGACTTTC	CASSHISGANVLTF
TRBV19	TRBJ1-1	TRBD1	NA	TGTGCCAGTACTCCGGGACAGGGGATGGACACTGAAGCTTTCTTT	CASTPGQGMDTEAFF
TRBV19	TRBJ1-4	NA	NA	TGTGCCAGTAGTATAGTCCTCAGGGAAGAAAAACTGTTTTTT	CASSIVLREEKLFF
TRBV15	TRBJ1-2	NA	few	TGTGCCACCAGCACACAACAGCAATCTTCCTATGGCTACACCTTC	CATSTQQQSSYGYTF
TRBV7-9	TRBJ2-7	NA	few	TGTGCCAGCAGCCACGACAGCGATTACGAGCAGTACTTC	CASSHDSDYEQYF
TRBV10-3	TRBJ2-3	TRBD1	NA	TGTGCCACCGACAGGGGAGAGGGAGGTTCTAACACAGATACGCAGTATTTT	CATDRGEGGSNTDTQYF
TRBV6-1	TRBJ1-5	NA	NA	TGTGCCAGCAGTGAAGGTTTGGGACTGCCCCAGCATTTT	CASSEGLGLPQHF
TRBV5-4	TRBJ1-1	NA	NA	TGTGCCAGCAGCTTGGAGTCAGGTCATAGCACTGAAGCTTTCTTT	CASSLESGHSTEAFF
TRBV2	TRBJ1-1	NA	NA	TGTGCCAGCATGGTAGGGGAGGCCACTGAAGCTTTCTTT	CASMVGEATEAFF
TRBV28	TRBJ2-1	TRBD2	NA	TGTGCCAGCAGCCCTGGGACTAGCGGAAACAATGAGCAGTTCTTC	CASSPGTSGNNEQFF
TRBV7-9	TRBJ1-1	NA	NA	TGTGCCAGCAGCTTAGCACAGAACACTGAAGCTTTCTTT	CASSLAQNTEAFF
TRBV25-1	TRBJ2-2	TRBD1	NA	TGTGCCAGCAGGCCGGGACAGACAGCCACCGGGGAGCTGTTTTTT	CASRPGQTATGELFF
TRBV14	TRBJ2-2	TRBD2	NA	TGTGCCAGCAGCCAATGGGGGACTAGCGACAACACCGGGGAGCTGTTTTTT	CASSQWGTSDNTGELFF
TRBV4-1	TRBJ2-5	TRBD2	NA	TGCGCCAGCAGCCAAGACCGGAGTCTAGCGGGAGAACAAGAGACCCAGTACTTC	CASSQDRSLAGEQETQYF
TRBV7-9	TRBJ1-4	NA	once	TGTGCCAGCAGCTTAAGCCAGGGCTACGAAAAACTGTTTTTT	CASSLSQGYEKLFF